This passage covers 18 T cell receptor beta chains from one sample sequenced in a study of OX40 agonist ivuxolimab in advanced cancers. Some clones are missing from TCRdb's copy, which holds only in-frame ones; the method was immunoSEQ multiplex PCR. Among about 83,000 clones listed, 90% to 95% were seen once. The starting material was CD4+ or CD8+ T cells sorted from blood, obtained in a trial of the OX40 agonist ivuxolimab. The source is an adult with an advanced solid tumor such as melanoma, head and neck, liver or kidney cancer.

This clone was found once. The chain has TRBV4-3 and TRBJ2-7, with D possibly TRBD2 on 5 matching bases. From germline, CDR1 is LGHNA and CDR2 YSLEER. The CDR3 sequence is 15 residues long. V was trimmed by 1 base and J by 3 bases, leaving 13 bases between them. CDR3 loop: CASSQAHGGFYEQYF. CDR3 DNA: TGCGCCAGCAGCCAAGCGCACGGCGGGTTCTACGAGCAGTACTTC.

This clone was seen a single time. The CDR3, as DNA: TGCGCCAGCAGCTTGGGGGGCAGATTTTACAATGAGCAGTTCTTC. Its protein is CASSLGGRFYNEQFF. V is TRBV5-1 and J is TRBJ2-1, with D possibly TRBD1 on 5 matching bases. The CDR3 runs to 15 residues. Trimming took off 0 bases at V and 4 bases at J, with 11 bases between the two ends. CDR1 is SGHRS and CDR2 is YFSETQ in the germline V gene. Full variable domain (rest looked up from reference TRBV5-1 and TRBJ2-1): KAGVTQTPRYLIKTRGQQVTLSCSPISGHRSVSWYQQTPGQGLQFLFEYFSETQRNKGNFPGRFSGRQFSNSRSEMNVSTLELGDSALYLCASSLGGRFYNEQFFGPGTRLTVL.

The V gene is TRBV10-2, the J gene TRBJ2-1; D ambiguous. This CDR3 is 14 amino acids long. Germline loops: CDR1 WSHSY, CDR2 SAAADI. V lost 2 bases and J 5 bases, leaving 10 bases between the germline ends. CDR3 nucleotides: TGCGCCAGCAGTGAGGCCTCGGCGAACAATGAGCAGTTCTTC. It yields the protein CASSEASANNEQFF.

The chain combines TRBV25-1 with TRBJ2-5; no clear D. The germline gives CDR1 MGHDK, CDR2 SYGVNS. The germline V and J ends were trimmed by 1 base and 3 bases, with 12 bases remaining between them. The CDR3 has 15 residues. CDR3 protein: CASSEWVSLEETQYF. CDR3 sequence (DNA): TGTGCCAGCAGTGAATGGGTCAGTCTCGAAGAGACCCAGTACTTC.

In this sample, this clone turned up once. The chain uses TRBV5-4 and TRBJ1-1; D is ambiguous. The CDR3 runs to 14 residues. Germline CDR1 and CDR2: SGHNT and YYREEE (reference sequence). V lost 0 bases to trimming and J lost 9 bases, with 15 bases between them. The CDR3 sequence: CASSLDFVGRKAFF. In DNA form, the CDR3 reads TGTGCCAGCAGCTTGGATTTCGTTGGACGGAAAGCTTTCTTT.

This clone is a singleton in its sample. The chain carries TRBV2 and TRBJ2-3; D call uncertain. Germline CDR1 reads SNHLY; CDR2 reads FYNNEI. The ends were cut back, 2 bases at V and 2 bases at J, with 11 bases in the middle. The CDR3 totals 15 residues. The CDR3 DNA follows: TGTGCCAGCAGTGAATGGCCTCTTCTCACAGATACGCAGTATTTT. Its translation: CASSEWPLLTDTQYF.

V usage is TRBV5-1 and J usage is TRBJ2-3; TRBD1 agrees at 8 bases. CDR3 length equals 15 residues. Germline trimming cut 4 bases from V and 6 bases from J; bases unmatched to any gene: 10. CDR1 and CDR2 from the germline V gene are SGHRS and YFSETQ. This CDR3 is CASSREGQGADTQYF. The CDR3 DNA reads TGCGCCAGCAGCCGCGAAGGGCAGGGGGCGGATACGCAGTATTTT.

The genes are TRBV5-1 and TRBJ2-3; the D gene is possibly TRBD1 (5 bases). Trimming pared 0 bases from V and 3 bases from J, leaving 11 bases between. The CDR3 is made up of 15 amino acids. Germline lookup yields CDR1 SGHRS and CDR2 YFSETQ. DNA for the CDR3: TGCGCCAGCAGCTTGGGACAGCTCGGGACAGATACGCAGTATTTT. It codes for CASSLGQLGTDTQYF.

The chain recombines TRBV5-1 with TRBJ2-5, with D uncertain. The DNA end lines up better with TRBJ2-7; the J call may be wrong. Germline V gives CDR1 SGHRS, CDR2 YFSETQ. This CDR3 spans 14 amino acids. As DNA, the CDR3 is TGCGCCAGCAGCCGCTCGTTCCCTCAAACCGAGCAGTACTTC. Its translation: CASSRSFPQTEQYF.

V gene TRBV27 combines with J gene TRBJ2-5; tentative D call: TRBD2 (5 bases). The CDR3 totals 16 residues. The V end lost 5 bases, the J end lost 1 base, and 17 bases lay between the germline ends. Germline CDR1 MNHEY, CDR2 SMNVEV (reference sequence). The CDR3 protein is CASSPRTAGVQETQYF. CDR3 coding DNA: TGTGCCAGCAGTCCCAGGACCGCCGGGGTCCAAGAGACCCAGTACTTC.

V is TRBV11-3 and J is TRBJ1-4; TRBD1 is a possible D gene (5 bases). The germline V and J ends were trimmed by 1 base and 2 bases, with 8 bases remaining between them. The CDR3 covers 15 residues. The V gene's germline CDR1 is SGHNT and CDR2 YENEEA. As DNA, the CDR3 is TGTGCCAGCAGCTTAGCCTCAGGGACTAATGAAAAACTGTTTTTT. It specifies CASSLASGTNEKLFF.

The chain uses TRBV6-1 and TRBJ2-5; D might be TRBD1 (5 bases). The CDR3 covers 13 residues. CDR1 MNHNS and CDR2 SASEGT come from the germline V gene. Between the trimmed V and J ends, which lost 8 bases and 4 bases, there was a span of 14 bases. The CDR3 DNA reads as TGTGCCAGCCTTCGGCAGGGTGGAGAGACCCAGTACTTC. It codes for CASLRQGGETQYF.

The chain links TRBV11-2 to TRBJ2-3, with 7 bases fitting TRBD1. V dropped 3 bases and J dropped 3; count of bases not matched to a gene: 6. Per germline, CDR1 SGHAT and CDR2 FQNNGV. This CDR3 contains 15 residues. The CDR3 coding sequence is TGTGCCAGCAGCTTCGACGGGACAGATACAGATACGCAGTATTTT. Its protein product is CASSFDGTDTDTQYF.

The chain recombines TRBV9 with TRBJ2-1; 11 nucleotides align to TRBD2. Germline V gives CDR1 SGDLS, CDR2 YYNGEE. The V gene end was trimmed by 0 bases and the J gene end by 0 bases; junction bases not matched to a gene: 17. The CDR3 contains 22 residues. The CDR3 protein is CASSVGIYTSLAGGSSYNEQFF. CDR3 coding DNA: TGTGCCAGCAGCGTAGGAATTTACACCAGTCTAGCGGGAGGAAGCTCCTACAATGAGCAGTTCTTC.

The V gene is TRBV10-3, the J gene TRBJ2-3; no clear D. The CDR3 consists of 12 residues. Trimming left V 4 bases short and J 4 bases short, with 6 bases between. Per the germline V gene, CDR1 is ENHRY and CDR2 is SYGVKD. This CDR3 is CAISVNADTQYF. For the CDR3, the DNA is TGTGCCATCAGTGTGAACGCAGATACGCAGTATTTT.

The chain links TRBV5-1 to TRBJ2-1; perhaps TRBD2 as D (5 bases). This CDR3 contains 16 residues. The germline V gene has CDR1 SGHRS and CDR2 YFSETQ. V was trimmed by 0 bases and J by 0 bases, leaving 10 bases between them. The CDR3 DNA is TGCGCCAGCAGCTTGGACAGCGGTAACTCCTACAATGAGCAGTTCTTC. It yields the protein CASSLDSGNSYNEQFF.

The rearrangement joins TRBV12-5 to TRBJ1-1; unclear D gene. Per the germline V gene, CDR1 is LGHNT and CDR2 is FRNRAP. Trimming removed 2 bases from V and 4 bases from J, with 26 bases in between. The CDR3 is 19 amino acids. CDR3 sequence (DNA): TGTGCTAGTGGTTTGTTAGAATCTGGAAAGGGCTCGGGGTCCACTGAAGCTTTCTTT. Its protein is CASGLLESGKGSGSTEAFF.

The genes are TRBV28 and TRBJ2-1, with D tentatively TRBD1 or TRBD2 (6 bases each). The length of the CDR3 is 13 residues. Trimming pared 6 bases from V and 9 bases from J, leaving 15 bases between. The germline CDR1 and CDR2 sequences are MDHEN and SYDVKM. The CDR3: CASSSGAGGEQFF. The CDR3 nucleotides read TGTGCCAGCAGCTCAGGGGCCGGGGGTGAGCAGTTCTTC. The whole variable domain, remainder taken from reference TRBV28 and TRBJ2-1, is DVKVTQSSRYLVKRTGEKVFLECVQDMDHENMFWYRQDPGLGLRLIYFSYDVKMKEKGDIPEGYSVSREKKERFSLILESASTNQTSMYLCASSSGAGGEQFFGPGTRLTVL.